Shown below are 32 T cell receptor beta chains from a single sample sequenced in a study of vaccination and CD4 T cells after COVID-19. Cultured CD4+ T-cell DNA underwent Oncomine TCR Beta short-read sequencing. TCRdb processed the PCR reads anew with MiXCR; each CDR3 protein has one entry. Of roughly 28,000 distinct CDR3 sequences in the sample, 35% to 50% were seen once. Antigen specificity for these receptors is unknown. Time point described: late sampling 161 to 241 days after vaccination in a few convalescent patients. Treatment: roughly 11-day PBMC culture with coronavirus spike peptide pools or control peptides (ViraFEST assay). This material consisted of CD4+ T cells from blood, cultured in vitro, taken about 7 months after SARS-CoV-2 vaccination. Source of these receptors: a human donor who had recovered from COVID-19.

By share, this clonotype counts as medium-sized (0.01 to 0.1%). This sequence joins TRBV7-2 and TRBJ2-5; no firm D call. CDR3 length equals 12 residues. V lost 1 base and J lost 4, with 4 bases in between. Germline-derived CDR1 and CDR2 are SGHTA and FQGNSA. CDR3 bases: TGTGCCAGCAGCTTAGTTGGAGAGACCCAGTACTTC. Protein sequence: CASSLVGETQYF.

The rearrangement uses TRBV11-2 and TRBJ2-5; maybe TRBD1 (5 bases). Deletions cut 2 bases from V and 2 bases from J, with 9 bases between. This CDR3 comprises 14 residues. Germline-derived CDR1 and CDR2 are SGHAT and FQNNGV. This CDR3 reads CASSLFQGQETQYF. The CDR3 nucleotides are TGTGCCAGCAGCTTATTCCAGGGTCAAGAGACCCAGTACTTC.

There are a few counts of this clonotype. The CDR3 protein is CASNGRLQETQYF. CDR3 bases: TGTGCCAGCAACGGACGTCTCCAAGAGACCCAGTACTTC. The chain recombines TRBV25-1 with TRBJ2-5; no clear D. V was clipped by 7 bases and J by 1 base, with 10 bases between them. Germline assignment: CDR1 MGHDK and CDR2 SYGVNS. The CDR3 is 13 amino acids.

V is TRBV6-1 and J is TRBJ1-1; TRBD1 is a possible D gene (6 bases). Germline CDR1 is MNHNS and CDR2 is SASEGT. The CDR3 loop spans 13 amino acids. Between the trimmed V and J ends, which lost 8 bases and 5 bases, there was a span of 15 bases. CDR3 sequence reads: CASARGQRTEAFF. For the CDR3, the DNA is TGTGCCAGCGCCAGGGGCCAAAGGACTGAAGCTTTCTTT.

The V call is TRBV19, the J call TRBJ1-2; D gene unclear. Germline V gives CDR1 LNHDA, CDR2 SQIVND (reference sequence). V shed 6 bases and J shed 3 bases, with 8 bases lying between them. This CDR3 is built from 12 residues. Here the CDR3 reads CASSRAHYGYTF. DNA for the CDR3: TGTGCCAGTAGCCGCGCCCACTATGGCTACACCTTC.

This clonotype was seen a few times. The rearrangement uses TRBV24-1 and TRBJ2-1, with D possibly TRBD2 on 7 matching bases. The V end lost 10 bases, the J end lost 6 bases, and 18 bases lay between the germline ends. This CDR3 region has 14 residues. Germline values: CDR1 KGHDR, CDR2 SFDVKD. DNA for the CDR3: TGTGCCACAAGGAACCCAGGGGAGGGCAATGAGCAGTTCTTC. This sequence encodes CATRNPGEGNEQFF.

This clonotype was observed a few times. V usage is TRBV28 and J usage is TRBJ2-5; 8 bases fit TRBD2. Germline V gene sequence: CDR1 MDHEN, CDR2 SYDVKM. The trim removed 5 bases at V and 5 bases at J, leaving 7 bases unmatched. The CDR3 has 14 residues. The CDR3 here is CASSTPGLDETQYF. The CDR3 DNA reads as TGTGCCAGCAGTACCCCGGGACTAGACGAGACCCAGTACTTC.

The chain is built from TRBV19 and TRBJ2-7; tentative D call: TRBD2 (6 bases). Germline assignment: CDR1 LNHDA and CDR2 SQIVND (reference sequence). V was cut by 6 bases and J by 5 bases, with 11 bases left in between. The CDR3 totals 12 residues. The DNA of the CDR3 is TGTGCCAGTAGCCCGGGACTTCACGAGCAGTACTTC. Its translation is CASSPGLHEQYF.

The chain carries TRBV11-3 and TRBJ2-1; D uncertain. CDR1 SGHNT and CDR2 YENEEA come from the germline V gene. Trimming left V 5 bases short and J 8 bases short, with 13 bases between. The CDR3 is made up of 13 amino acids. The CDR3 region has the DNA TGTGCCAGCAGCGGCAGAACAGATCATGAGCAGTTCTTC. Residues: CASSGRTDHEQFF.

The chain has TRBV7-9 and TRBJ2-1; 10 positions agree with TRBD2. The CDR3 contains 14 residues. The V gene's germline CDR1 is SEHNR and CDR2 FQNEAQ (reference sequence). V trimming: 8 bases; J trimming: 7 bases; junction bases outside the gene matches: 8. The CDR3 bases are TGTGCCAGCGTTCCCAGCGGGAGGGCTAATGAGCAGTTCTTC. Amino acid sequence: CASVPSGRANEQFF.

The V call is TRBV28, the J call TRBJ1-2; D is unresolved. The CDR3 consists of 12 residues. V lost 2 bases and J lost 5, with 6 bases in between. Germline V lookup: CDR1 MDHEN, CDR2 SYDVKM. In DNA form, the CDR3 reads TGTGCCAGCAGTTTACCACAGTATGGCTACACCTTC. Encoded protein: CASSLPQYGYTF.

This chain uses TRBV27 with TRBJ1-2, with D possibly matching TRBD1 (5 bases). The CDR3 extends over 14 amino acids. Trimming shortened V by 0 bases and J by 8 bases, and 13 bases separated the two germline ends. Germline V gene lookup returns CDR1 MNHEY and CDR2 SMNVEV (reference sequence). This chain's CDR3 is CASSLSPQGVGYTF. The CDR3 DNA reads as TGTGCCAGCAGTTTATCCCCCCAGGGTGTAGGCTACACCTTC.

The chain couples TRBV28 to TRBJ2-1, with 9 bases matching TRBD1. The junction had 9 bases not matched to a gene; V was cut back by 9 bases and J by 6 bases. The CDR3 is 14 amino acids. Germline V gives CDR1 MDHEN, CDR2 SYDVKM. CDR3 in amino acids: CASAGTGLVNEQFF. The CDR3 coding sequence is TGTGCCAGTGCGGGGACAGGGCTTGTCAATGAGCAGTTCTTC. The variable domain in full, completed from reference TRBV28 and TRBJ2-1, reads DVKVTQSSRYLVKRTGEKVFLECVQDMDHENMFWYRQDPGLGLRLIYFSYDVKMKEKGDIPEGYSVSREKKERFSLILESASTNQTSMYLCASAGTGLVNEQFFGPGTRLTVL.

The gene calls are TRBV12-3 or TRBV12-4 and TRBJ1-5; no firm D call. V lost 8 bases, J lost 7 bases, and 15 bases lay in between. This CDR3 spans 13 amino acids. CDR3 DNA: TGTGCCAGCGTACGGGTAGTGGGACAGCCCCAGCATTTT. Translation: CASVRVVGQPQHF.

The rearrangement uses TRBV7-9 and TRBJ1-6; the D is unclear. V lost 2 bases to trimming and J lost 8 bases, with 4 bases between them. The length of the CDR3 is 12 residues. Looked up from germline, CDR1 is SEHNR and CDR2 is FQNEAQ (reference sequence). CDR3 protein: CASSLSDSPLHF. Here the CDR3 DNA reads TGTGCCAGCAGCTTATCTGATTCACCCCTCCACTTT.

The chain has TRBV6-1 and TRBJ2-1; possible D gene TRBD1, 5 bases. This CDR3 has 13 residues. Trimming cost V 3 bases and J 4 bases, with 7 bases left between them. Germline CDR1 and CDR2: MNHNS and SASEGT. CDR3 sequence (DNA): TGTGCCAGCAGTGATGACAGTTACAATGAGCAGTTCTTC. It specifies CASSDDSYNEQFF.

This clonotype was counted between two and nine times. The CDR3 DNA reads TGCAGTGCTAGATGGCTCCCTTCCTATGGCTACACCTTC. Protein product: CSARWLPSYGYTF. This chain uses TRBV20-1 with TRBJ1-2; D remains unclear. The germline V gene encodes CDR1 DFQATT and CDR2 SNEGSKA (reference sequence). The CDR3 contains 13 residues. V lost 2 bases to trimming and J lost 4 bases, with 11 bases between them.

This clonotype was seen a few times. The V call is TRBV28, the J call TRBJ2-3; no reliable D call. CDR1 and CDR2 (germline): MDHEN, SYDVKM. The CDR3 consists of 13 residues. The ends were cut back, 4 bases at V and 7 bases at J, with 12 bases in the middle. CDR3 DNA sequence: TGTGCCAGCAGTTCACACGACCTGAATACGCAGTATTTT. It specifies CASSSHDLNTQYF.

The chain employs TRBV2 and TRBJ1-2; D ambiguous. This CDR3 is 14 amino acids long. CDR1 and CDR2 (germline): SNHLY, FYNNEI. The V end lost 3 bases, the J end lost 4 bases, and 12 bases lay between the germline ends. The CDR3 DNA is TGTGCCAGCAGTGATCAGCTGTGGGCCTATGGCTACACCTTC. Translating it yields CASSDQLWAYGYTF.

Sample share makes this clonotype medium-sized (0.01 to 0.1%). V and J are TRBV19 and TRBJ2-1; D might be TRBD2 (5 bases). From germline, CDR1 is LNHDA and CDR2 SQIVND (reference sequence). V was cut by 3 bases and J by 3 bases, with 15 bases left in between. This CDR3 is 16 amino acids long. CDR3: CASSIRGLGYYNEQFF. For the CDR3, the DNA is TGTGCCAGTAGTATCCGAGGACTTGGTTACTACAATGAGCAGTTCTTC.

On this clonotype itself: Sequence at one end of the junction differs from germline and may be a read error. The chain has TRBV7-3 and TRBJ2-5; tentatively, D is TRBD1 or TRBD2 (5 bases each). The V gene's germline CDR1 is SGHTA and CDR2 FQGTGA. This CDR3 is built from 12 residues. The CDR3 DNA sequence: TGTGCCAGCAGCTTAAAAGGGGAGACCCAGTACTTT. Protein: CASSLKGETQYF.

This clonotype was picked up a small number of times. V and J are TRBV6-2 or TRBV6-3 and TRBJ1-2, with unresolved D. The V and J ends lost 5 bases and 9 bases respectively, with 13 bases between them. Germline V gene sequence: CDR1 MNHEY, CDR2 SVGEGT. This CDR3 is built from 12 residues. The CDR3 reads CASSIWGSSYTF. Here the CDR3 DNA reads TGTGCCAGCAGTATTTGGGGTTCGAGCTACACCTTC.

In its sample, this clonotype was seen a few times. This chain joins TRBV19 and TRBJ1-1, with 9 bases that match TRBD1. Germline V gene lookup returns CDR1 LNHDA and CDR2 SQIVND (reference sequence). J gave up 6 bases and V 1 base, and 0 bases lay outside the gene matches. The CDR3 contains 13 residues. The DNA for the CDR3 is TGTGCCAGTAGTATAGGACAGGGGGCTGAAGCTTTCTTT. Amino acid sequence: CASSIGQGAEAFF.

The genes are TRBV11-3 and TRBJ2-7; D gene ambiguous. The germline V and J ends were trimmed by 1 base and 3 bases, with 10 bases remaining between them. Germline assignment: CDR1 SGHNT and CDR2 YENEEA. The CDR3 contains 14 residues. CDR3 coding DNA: TGTGCCAGCAGCTTAGGGGCCAGTGACTACGAGCAGTACTTC. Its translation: CASSLGASDYEQYF.

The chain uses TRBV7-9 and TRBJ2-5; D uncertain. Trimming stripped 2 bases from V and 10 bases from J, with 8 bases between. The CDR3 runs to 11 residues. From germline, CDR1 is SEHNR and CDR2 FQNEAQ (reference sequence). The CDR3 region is CASSLIDVQYF. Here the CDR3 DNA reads TGTGCCAGCAGCTTAATCGACGTCCAGTACTTC.

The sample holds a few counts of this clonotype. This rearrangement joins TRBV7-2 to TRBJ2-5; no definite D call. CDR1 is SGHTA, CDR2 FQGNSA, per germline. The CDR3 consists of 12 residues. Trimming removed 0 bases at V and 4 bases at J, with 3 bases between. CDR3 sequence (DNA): TGTGCCAGCAGCTTAGCAGTAGAGACCCAGTACTTC. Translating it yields CASSLAVETQYF.

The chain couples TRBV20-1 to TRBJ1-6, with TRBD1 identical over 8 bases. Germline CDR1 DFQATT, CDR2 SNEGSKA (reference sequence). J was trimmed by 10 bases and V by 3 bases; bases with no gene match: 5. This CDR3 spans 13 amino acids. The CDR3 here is CSASGQGWSPLHF. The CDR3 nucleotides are TGCAGTGCTAGCGGACAGGGTTGGTCACCCCTCCACTTT.

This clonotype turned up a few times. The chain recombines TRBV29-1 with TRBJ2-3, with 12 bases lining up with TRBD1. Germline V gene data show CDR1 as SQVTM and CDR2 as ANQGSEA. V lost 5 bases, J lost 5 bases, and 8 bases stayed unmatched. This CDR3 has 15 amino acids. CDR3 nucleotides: TGCAGCGTTCCGGGACAGGGGGCGCTTGGAGATACGCAGTATTTT. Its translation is CSVPGQGALGDTQYF.

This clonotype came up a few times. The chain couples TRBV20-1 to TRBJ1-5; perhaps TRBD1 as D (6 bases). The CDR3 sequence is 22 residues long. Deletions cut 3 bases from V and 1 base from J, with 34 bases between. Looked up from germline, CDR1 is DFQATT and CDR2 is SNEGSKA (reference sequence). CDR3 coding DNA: TGCAGTGCTAGTCGCCCTACTGCATACAGGGTGGGGGTATTTTGGAGCAATCAGCCCCAGCATTTT. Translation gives CSASRPTAYRVGVFWSNQPQHF.

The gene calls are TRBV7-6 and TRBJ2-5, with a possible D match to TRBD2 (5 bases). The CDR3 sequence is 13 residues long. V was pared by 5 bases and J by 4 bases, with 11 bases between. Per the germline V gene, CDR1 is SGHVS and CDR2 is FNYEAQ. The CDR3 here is CASSPRRGETQYF. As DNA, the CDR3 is TGTGCCAGCAGCCCACGCCGGGGAGAGACCCAGTACTTC.

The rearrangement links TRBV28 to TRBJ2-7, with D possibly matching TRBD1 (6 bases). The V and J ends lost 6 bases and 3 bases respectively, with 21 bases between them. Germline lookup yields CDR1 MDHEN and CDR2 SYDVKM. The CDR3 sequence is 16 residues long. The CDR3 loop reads CASRPTSGTQGYEQYF. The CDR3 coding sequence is TGTGCCAGCAGACCTACCTCCGGGACACAAGGCTACGAGCAGTACTTC.

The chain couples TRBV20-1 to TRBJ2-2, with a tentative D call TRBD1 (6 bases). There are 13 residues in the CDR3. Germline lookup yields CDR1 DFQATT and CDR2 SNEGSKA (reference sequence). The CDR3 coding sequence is TGCAGCACCCCCGGACAGTTTGCCGGGGAGCTGTTTTTT. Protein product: CSTPGQFAGELFF.